This TCR beta chain is from a study of T-cell reconstitution after alpha-beta-depleted transplantation in children. This clonotype was seen ten or more times. Antigen unknown. General observations from the study: Alpha-beta T cells about two months after transplant reportedly derived from several hundred expanded graft clones. At one year after transplant, newly produced T cells mostly accounted for T-cell counts and diversity.

This CDR3 contains 16 residues. V trimming: 4 bases; J trimming: 9 bases; junction bases outside the gene matches: 9. Germline V gene lookup returns CDR1 LNHDA and CDR2 SQIVND (reference sequence). Researchers prepared the TCRbeta library using unique molecular identifiers, the study reports. TCRdb called the PCR reads again in MiXCR, with one record for every CDR3 protein. The sample has about 600,000 distinct CDR3 sequences, 23% seen once. The TCR originated in a boy under two years old who had a stem cell transplant for acute myeloid leukemia, so the T cells may come from the graft donor. The gene calls are TRBV19 and TRBJ2-1; 13 bases align to TRBD2. The sequencing used PBMCs, mostly from graft donor cells, collected 360 days after TCRalphabeta/CD19-depleted stem cell transplant. CDR3 loop: CASSTYRGLAGLEQFF. The CDR3 DNA is TGTGCCAGTAGTACCTACCGGGGACTAGCGGGGCTTGAGCAGTTCTTC. Combining the CDR3 with reference TRBV19 and TRBJ2-1 gives the whole variable domain DGGITQSPKYLFRKEGQNVTLSCEQNLNHDAMYWYRQDPGQGLRLIYYSQIVNDFQKGDIAEGYSVSREKKESFPLTVTSAQKNPTAFYLCASSTYRGLAGLEQFFGPGTRLTVL.